Below, one T cell receptor (beta chain) is given with its context. The antigen this receptor binds is unknown. Per-base qualities were not stored, and no clone one base away is much larger. The CDR3 has 14 amino acids, counting the end cysteine and phenylalanine. CDR3 DNA only is kept here, 42 bases in frame from base 1. As encoded in the germline V gene, CDR1 is MNHNS while CDR2 is SASEGT. V gives up 3 bases and J gives up 5 bases, and the segment between their germline ends measures 13 bases. This record comes from a study of control samples from healthy donors and cancer patients (dated by TCRdb to 2018 to 2020). Library preparation employed the immunoSEQ multiplex PCR assay. What TCRdb holds here is the immuneACCESS table cut down to in-frame rearrangements. Part of the clones is not present; checked against another copy, under half of the missing clones reflect an unresolved V gene, and the others are unexplained. Across this sample there are a few hundred thousand clones, with about 93% seen only once. The ten largest clonotypes hold more than 6% of the sample.

Recombination linked TRBV6-1 to TRBJ1-2, with the D gene call left open. The sequenced sample was PBMCs. The TCR comes from a man aged 35-49 years with head and neck cancer. The base sequence is TGTGCCAGCAGTGACATTAACGTCGGATATGGCTACACCTTC. Its coded protein is CASSDINVGYGYTF.